Reported below is one T cell receptor (beta chain). The antigen is unknown. The data stem from a study of T cell responses to AZD1222 COVID-19 vaccine. Findings and caveats of the study: Sampled repertoires all dated from after the peak T cell response.

Germline V gene data show CDR1 as MNHEY and CDR2 as SMNVEV (reference sequence). V dropped 2 bases and J dropped 3; count of bases not matched to a gene: 17. The CDR3 loop spans 20 amino acids. Clones were sequenced by immunoSEQ multiplex PCR, and TCRdb holds only the in-frame ones, with some missing. The sample holds about 130,000 clones, 90% to 95% seen once. The J gene is TRBJ2-3, the V gene TRBV27, with 10 bases fitting TRBD2. The receptor was isolated from an adult in good health. The sample consisted of peripheral blood, taken on day 0 of AZD1222 vaccination. The CDR3, as DNA: TGTGCCAGCAGTTTACTTCCACCAACATCTAGCGGGGGTGGTACAGATACGCAGTATTTT. Its protein is CASSLLPPTSSGGGTDTQYF.